The clone carrying this T cell receptor beta chain was seen only a few times. Its matching antigen is unknown. The sample originates from a study of T cell responses to AZD1222 COVID-19 vaccine. The method was immunoSEQ multiplex PCR; TCRdb's version includes in-frame clones alone and lacks a portion of them. The table has 80,000 to 85,000 clones, under 95% seen once. General study points: Spike as a whole was targeted by vaccine-associated CD4 TCRs, dominant at 160-218 and 743-854. Breadth and depth of Spike-specific TCRs rose after two AZD1222 doses. Baseline seropositivity occurred in only a handful of AZD1222 recipients.

Germline V gives CDR1 SGHRS, CDR2 YFSETQ. This CDR3 has 16 amino acids. The ends were cut back, 4 bases at V and 5 bases at J, with 18 bases in the middle. The chain couples TRBV5-1 to TRBJ1-4; tentatively, D is TRBD1 (6 bases). This material consisted of peripheral blood, taken 28 days after the second AZD1222 dose. The receptor's source is an adult who received the AZD1222 COVID-19 vaccine. The CDR3: CASSRTGSAVNEKLFF. CDR3 DNA: TGCGCCAGCAGCAGAACAGGGTCTGCCGTAAATGAAAAACTGTTTTTT.